This TCR beta chain was retrieved from a study of T cell responses to AZD1222 COVID-19 vaccine. Study-wide findings and caveats: The donor group comprised mostly white British people and more females; the analysis possibly underestimated clonal diversity.

Comments on this clone: The target antigen is unknown.

TCRdb's table, derived via immunoSEQ multiplex PCR, lists solely in-frame clones and lacks some. This table has over 65,000 clones, 85% to 90% appearing once. Per germline, CDR1 SGDLS and CDR2 YYNGEE. The CDR3 has 16 amino acids. With V trimmed by 4 bases and J by 5 bases, 11 bases remained unmatched. J is TRBJ2-1 and V is TRBV9; 8 positions match TRBD2. The sample consisted of peripheral blood, taken 28 days after the second AZD1222 dose. The receptor comes from an adult who received the AZD1222 COVID-19 vaccine. The DNA of the CDR3 is TGTGCCAGCAGCCCCTCAAGCGGGAGCAGCGACAATGAGCAGTTCTTC. Amino acids: CASSPSSGSSDNEQFF.